Listed here are 16 T cell receptor beta chains from one sample, sequenced in a study of CXCR3-negative and CXCR3-positive naive CD8 T cells. No antigen has been assigned to these receptors. Study results and limitations: More hydrophobic TRB CDR3s were found in CXCR3-positive naive cells than in CXCR3-negative naive cells.

The authors made the TRB cDNA libraries by 5' RACE using UMI labels. With the 5' RACE reads reprocessed, TCRdb shows one record per CDR3 protein and no DNA. There are tens of thousands of distinct CDR3 sequences in the sample, with less than 0.6% held by the top ten. Sample: naive CXCR3+ CD8+ T cells from blood. The subset here: CD45RO-CCR7+CD27+CD95- naive CD8+ T cells expressing CXCR3 (TNR3+). The receptors were gathered from a human donor in good health. Some clones in this sample may be carry-over from other donors' samples.

The rearrangement joins TRBV5-6 to TRBJ2-7; there is no DNA to check the TCRdb D call of TRBD1. The germline V gene has CDR1 SGHDT and CDR2 YYEEEE. There are 17 residues in the CDR3. CDR3 sequence reads: CASSLGGHLGPSYEQYF.

V gene TRBV15 combines with J gene TRBJ2-1; TCRdb designates TRBD1, a call that cannot be tested without DNA. The CDR3 totals 13 residues. The V gene's germline CDR1 is LNHNV and CDR2 YYDKDF (reference sequence). This CDR3 is CATSRGTANEQFF.

This sequence joins TRBV12-5 and TRBJ2-7; TCRdb's D gene call, TRBD1, goes unchecked for lack of DNA. The germline V gene has CDR1 LGHNT and CDR2 FRNRAP. The CDR3 runs to 16 residues. CDR3 in amino acids: CASGTPTRTGIYEQYF.

V gene TRBV7-9 combines with J gene TRBJ2-5; TCRdb returns TRBD1, unconfirmable since there is no DNA. CDR1 SEHNR and CDR2 FQNEAQ come from the germline V gene (reference sequence). The CDR3 is 17 residues long. This CDR3 reads CASSTEGDPKRSETQYF.

The chain is built from TRBV27 and TRBJ2-1; with no DNA, the TCRdb D assignment of TRBD1 cannot be verified. The CDR3 has 15 residues. Germline lookup yields CDR1 MNHEY and CDR2 SMNVEV (reference sequence). The CDR3 region is CASSFGYPPVDEQFF.

This chain joins TRBV12-3 or TRBV12-4 and TRBJ2-7; the D gene TCRdb calls, TRBD1, cannot be checked with no DNA. The CDR3 is made up of 14 amino acids. CDR3 amino acids: CASTWGTDVNEQYF.

The chain employs TRBV12-3 or TRBV12-4 and TRBJ2-3; TCRdb's D gene call, TRBD1, goes unchecked for lack of DNA. The CDR3 is 15 amino acids. CDR3 in amino acids: CASNSGDASTDTQYF.

The chain has TRBV28 and TRBJ2-4; TCRdb's D call of TRBD1 is untestable without DNA. The CDR3 is made up of 12 amino acids. Per the germline V gene, CDR1 is MDHEN and CDR2 is SYDVKM. CDR3 sequence reads: CASSSGRNIQYF.

The chain carries TRBV7-9 and TRBJ1-2; without DNA, the TCRdb call of TRBD1 cannot be checked. This CDR3 spans 18 amino acids. From germline, CDR1 is SEHNR and CDR2 FQNEAQ (reference sequence). The CDR3 sequence is CASTKIGDRGLANYGYTF.

This rearrangement joins TRBV7-9 to TRBJ2-2; TCRdb's D call, TRBD1, is unchecked because there is no DNA. The CDR3 sequence is 18 residues long. Germline-derived CDR1 and CDR2 are SEHNR and FQNEAQ (reference sequence). CDR3: CASSLGTGGVVSGGELFF.

The rearrangement links TRBV13 to TRBJ2-1; the D call of TRBD1 rests on TCRdb alone, since no DNA is present to check it. Looked up from germline, CDR1 is PRHDT and CDR2 is FYEKMQ (reference sequence). This CDR3 has 15 amino acids. This CDR3 is CASSPRESSYNEQFF.

The CDR3: CSARLQGRGEQFF. J is TRBJ2-1 and V is TRBV20-1; TCRdb's D gene call, TRBD1, goes unchecked for lack of DNA. Germline CDR1 is DFQATT and CDR2 is SNEGSKA (reference sequence). This CDR3 has 13 residues.

The rearrangement links TRBV28 to TRBJ2-2; checking the TCRdb D call of TRBD2 is not possible without DNA. This CDR3 is built from 13 residues. Germline V gives CDR1 MDHEN, CDR2 SYDVKM. CDR3 sequence reads: CASNLVYAGELFF.

The chain recombines TRBV4-3 with TRBJ2-7; TCRdb reports TRBD2, a call that lacks DNA to check it against. There are 16 residues in the CDR3. Germline assignment: CDR1 LGHNA and CDR2 YSLEER. CDR3 amino acids: CASSQDGSGRAEEQYF.

This chain uses TRBV7-2 with TRBJ2-1. The CDR3 is 12 residues long. Germline lookup yields CDR1 SGHTA and CDR2 FQGNSA. This CDR3 reads CASSSNGVVAFF. Filled out from reference TRBV7-2 and TRBJ2-1, the complete variable domain reads GAGVSQSPSNKVTEKGKDVELRCDPISGHTALYWYRQSLGQGLEFLIYFQGNSAPDKSGLPSDRFSAERTGGSVSTLTIQRTQQEDSAVYLCASSSNGVVAFFGPGTRLTVL.

The chain combines TRBV20-1 with TRBJ2-3. Per the germline V gene, CDR1 is DFQATT and CDR2 is SNEGSKA (reference sequence). The CDR3 length is 13 residues. Here the CDR3 reads CSARPRGTDTQYF.